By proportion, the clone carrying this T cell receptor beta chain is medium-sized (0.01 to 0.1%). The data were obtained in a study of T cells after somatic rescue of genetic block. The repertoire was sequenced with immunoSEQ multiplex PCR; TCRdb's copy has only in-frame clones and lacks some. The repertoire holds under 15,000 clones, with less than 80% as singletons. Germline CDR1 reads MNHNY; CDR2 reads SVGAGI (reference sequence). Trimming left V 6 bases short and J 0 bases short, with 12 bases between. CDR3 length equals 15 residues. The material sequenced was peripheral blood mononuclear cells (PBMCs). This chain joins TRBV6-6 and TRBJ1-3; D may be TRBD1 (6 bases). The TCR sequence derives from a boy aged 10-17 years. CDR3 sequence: CASRLDRHSGNTIYF. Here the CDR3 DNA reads TGTGCCAGCAGATTAGACAGGCACTCTGGAAACACCATATATTTT.